The 9 T cell receptor beta chains listed next were all sequenced from one sample in a study of OX40 agonist ivuxolimab in advanced cancers. Using immunoSEQ multiplex PCR, the repertoire was profiled, and TCRdb retains in-frame clones only, with some absent. Of over 50,000 clones listed, approximately 83% are singletons. This specimen consisted of CD4+ or CD8+ T cells sorted from blood, obtained in a trial of the OX40 agonist ivuxolimab. These receptors came from an adult with an advanced solid tumor such as melanoma, head and neck, liver or kidney cancer.

The chain employs TRBV7-9 and TRBJ2-2; D perhaps matches TRBD1 (6 bases). Trimming took 5 bases from V and 7 from J, leaving 11 bases between them. CDR1 is SEHNR and CDR2 is FQNEAQ in the germline V gene (reference sequence). This CDR3 spans 13 amino acids. CDR3 residues: CASSRDTLGELFF. The CDR3 coding sequence is TGTGCCAGCAGCCGGGACACCCTCGGGGAGCTGTTTTTT.

This chain connects TRBV9 to TRBJ2-7; D is perhaps TRBD2 (5 bases). This CDR3 is 15 amino acids long. V lost 3 bases, J lost 0 bases, and 13 bases lay in between. Germline CDR1 is SGDLS and CDR2 is YYNGEE. The CDR3 DNA sequence: TGTGCCAGCAGCGCATCCGGACTGTACTCCTACGAGCAGTACTTC. Its translation: CASSASGLYSYEQYF.

The rearrangement uses TRBV5-5 and TRBJ2-5; possibly TRBD2 for D (7 bases). The CDR3 is 13 amino acids. In germline, CDR1 is SGHKS, CDR2 YYEKEE (reference sequence). Trimming pared 3 bases from V and 5 bases from J, leaving 11 bases between. For the CDR3, the DNA is TGTGCCAGCAGCTCTGGGGGGGCGGAGACCCAGTACTTC. This encodes CASSSGGAETQYF.

The chain links TRBV5-4 to TRBJ2-7; D may be TRBD2 (5 bases). The CDR3 covers 14 residues. Germline CDR1 is SGHNT and CDR2 is YYREEE (reference sequence). V was cut by 3 bases and J by 3 bases, with 13 bases left in between. The DNA of the CDR3 is TGTGCCAGCAGCTCGAGCGGAATAGGCTACGAGCAGTACTTC. Translated, it gives CASSSSGIGYEQYF.

The chain couples TRBV9 to TRBJ1-1, with TRBD1 matching 10 bases. Germline V gene data show CDR1 as SGDLS and CDR2 as YYNGEE. This CDR3 comprises 15 residues. Trimming at V came to 5 bases and at J to 6 bases, leaving 10 bases not matched to a gene. This CDR3 reads CASSWTGGVGAEAFF. In DNA form, the CDR3 reads TGTGCCAGCAGTTGGACAGGGGGAGTTGGGGCTGAAGCTTTCTTT.

The rearrangement uses TRBV23-1 and TRBJ1-5; D is undetermined. TRBV23-1 is noted as an ORF with a role that remains uncertain. CDR3 length: 16 amino acids. Trimming pared 1 base from V and 3 bases from J, leaving 13 bases between. CDR3 sequence: CASSQLRPILNQPQHF. CDR3 in DNA: TGCGCCAGCAGTCAATTGAGGCCAATCCTCAATCAGCCCCAGCATTTT.

J is TRBJ1-2 and V is TRBV19, with D possibly being TRBD1 (5 bases). V lost 2 bases and J lost 0, with 16 bases in between. Germline CDR1 LNHDA, CDR2 SQIVND (reference sequence). The CDR3 spans 17 residues. The CDR3 is CASSIFGGTATNYGYTF. The CDR3 nucleotides read TGTGCCAGTAGTATATTTGGGGGTACGGCGACTAACTATGGCTACACCTTC.

The J gene is TRBJ2-1, the V gene TRBV27; 10 positions agree with TRBD2. V lost 2 bases, J lost 6 bases, and 7 bases stayed unmatched. Germline CDR1 and CDR2: MNHEY and SMNVEV (reference sequence). The length of the CDR3 is 16 residues. CDR3 coding DNA: TGTGCCAGCAGTTTAACACTAGCGGGGTTGGGCAATGAGCAGTTCTTC. Its translation: CASSLTLAGLGNEQFF.

V gene TRBV19 combines with J gene TRBJ2-2; 11 bases fit TRBD1. Germline V gene data show CDR1 as LNHDA and CDR2 as SQIVND (reference sequence). Trimming took 4 bases from V and 5 from J; bases not matched to a gene: 15. The CDR3 spans 19 residues. The CDR3 region is CASSNDKDRTGGRTGELFF. The CDR3 DNA reads TGTGCCAGTAGTAACGACAAAGACAGGACAGGGGGCAGGACCGGGGAGCTGTTTTTT.